This is a list of T cell receptor beta chains from one sample in a study of radiotherapy plus CTLA-4 blockade in lung cancer. Repertoires were generated with immunoSEQ multiplex PCR, while TCRdb's copy carries only in-frame clones and drops some. The sample lists approximately 80,000 clones, under 75% occurring once. Specimen: peripheral blood, collected from a patient treated with radiotherapy plus ipilimumab. These receptors all come from a human donor with non-small cell lung cancer whose response to radiotherapy plus ipilimumab could not be evaluated. Both conserved end residues are part of each CDR3. D genes are given only for firm matches. A row's size may be missing; if present it is once, few, many or a size class.

J	size	V	D	DNA	CDR3
TRBJ2-7	few	TRBV28	TRBD1	TGTGCCAGCAGTTCTTCAGGGGGCGGATTCGACGAGCAGTACTTC	CASSSSGGGFDEQYF
TRBJ1-1	few	TRBV19	TRBD1	TGTGCCAGTAGTATTTGGACAGGGAAGAGCACTGAAGCTTTCTTT	CASSIWTGKSTEAFF
TRBJ2-3	NA	TRBV5-1	TRBD2	TGCGCCAGCAGCCTAAATAGCGGGGCTAGCACAGATACGCAGTATTTT	CASSLNSGASTDTQYF
TRBJ2-2	once	TRBV7-2	NA	TGTGCCAGCAGCTTAGTTAGGGGTCCCACCGGGGAGCTGTTTTTT	CASSLVRGPTGELFF
TRBJ2-6	NA	TRBV5-1	NA	TGCGCCAGCAGCTTGGCCACAGACTCTGGGGCCAACGTCCTGACTTTC	CASSLATDSGANVLTF
TRBJ2-3	few	TRBV5-1	TRBD2	TGCGCCAGCAGCTCCGGACTAGCGGCGGATACGCAGTATTTT	CASSSGLAADTQYF
TRBJ2-2	NA	TRBV5-8	NA	TGTGCCAGCAGGCCCAGGGGCGCCGGGGAGCTGTTTTTT	CASRPRGAGELFF
TRBJ2-7	NA	TRBV30	TRBD2	TGTGCCTGTTCCCGGGGCGGGGGACAGTACTTC	CACSRGGGQYF
TRBJ1-3	few	TRBV6-6	NA	TGTGCCAGCAGTCAGACTACAGGGTCTGGAAACACCATATATTTT	CASSQTTGSGNTIYF
TRBJ2-7	NA	TRBV7-3	NA	TGTGCCAGCAGCTTAGAGCAGGGGCCTACCTACGAGCAGTACTTC	CASSLEQGPTYEQYF
TRBJ1-1	few	TRBV7-2	TRBD1	TGTGCCAGCAGCCGACAGGGGGCTAACACTGAAGCTTTCTTT	CASSRQGANTEAFF
TRBJ2-1	few	TRBV9	TRBD2	TGTGCCAGCAGCGTAGGACTAGCTGCCAATGAGCAGTTCTTC	CASSVGLAANEQFF
TRBJ1-3	once	TRBV9	TRBD1	TGTGCCAGCAGCACTCCGAGGGGGAACAGGGGGAACTCTGGAAACACCATATATTTT	CASSTPRGNRGNSGNTIYF
TRBJ2-7	NA	TRBV21-1	NA	TGTGCCAGCAGCGCATCAGGTCAAATCGAGCAGTACTTC	CASSASGQIEQYF
TRBJ1-2	NA	TRBV19	NA	TGTGCCAGTAGCCACCTCTCTAGGGGCGATGGCTACACCTTC	CASSHLSRGDGYTF
TRBJ1-2	NA	TRBV29-1	NA	TGCAGCGTTGATTGGTCGGGGGGACGTGGCTACACCTTC	CSVDWSGGRGYTF
TRBJ1-2	NA	TRBV14	NA	TGTGCCAGCAGCCCGTCAGGGGCCGCGAGGGGCTACACCTTC	CASSPSGAARGYTF
TRBJ2-5	NA	TRBV30	NA	TGTGCCTGGAGTGGGACTACCTTACAAGAGACCCAGTACTTC	CAWSGTTLQETQYF
TRBJ2-3	NA	TRBV30	TRBD2	TGTGCCTGGACCCAAGGGGCGGGGGGGGGTACTAGCACAGATACGCAGTATTTT	CAWTQGAGGGTSTDTQYF
TRBJ2-7	NA	TRBV12-5	TRBD2	TGTGCTAGTGGTTTGGTAAATTTGTTCCAGCGGGAGGTTCACGAGCAGTACTTC	CASGLVNLFQREVHEQYF
TRBJ2-1	NA	TRBV7-6	NA	TGTGCCAGCAGCTCGACCACTAGCCGCAATGAGCAGTTCTTC	CASSSTTSRNEQFF
TRBJ1-2	NA	TRBV4-3	TRBD1	TGCGCCAGCAGCCCCTATTATCCGCAGGGGGTTTATGGCTACACCTTC	CASSPYYPQGVYGYTF
TRBJ1-4	few	TRBV18	NA	TGTGCCAGCTCACCCTCCCGGGATGAAAAACTGTTTTTT	CASSPSRDEKLFF
TRBJ1-2	NA	TRBV28	NA	TGTGCCAGCAGTTTTAGCGGGGATCCTCCCTATGGCTACACCTTC	CASSFSGDPPYGYTF
TRBJ2-5	few	TRBV6-5	TRBD2	TGTGCCAGCAGTCCGGGACTAGGGTTGGAGACCCAGTACTTC	CASSPGLGLETQYF
TRBJ2-7	once	TRBV5-4	NA	TGTGCCAGCAGCCCTCGGGATTCCTACGAGCAGTACTTC	CASSPRDSYEQYF
TRBJ1-2	NA	TRBV9	NA	TGTGCCAGCAGCGTAGCTATCGACAGCTATGGCTACACCTTC	CASSVAIDSYGYTF
TRBJ1-2	NA	TRBV29-1	NA	TGCAGCGTCCCACAGATACCCTATGGCTACACCTTC	CSVPQIPYGYTF
TRBJ1-6	NA	TRBV28	NA	TGTGCCAGCAGTTCCAGGTTATATTCACCCCTCCACTTT	CASSSRLYSPLHF
TRBJ1-4	NA	TRBV6-5	NA	TGTGCCAGCAGTTATTCCTCCGGGAGCTTTGAAAAACTGTTTTTT	CASSYSSGSFEKLFF
TRBJ1-3	once	TRBV5-1	NA	TGCGCCAGCAGCTCTAACCAGGGAGGTGGAAACACCATATATTTT	CASSSNQGGGNTIYF
TRBJ2-1	NA	TRBV19	TRBD2	TGTGCCAGTAGTGCAAGGACTAGCGGGAGATCAAATGAGCAGTTCTTC	CASSARTSGRSNEQFF
TRBJ1-6	NA	TRBV30	NA	TGTGCCTGGACGGAGGGGCTCTATAATTCACCCCTCCACTTT	CAWTEGLYNSPLHF
TRBJ2-3	NA	TRBV14	NA	TGTGCCAGCAGCCAAGATTTCGCGGGGACTAGCACAGATACGCAGTATTTT	CASSQDFAGTSTDTQYF
TRBJ2-1	few	TRBV11-2	NA	TGTGCCAGCAGCTTAGAGGCGGCACGCTCCTACAATGAGCAGTTCTTC	CASSLEAARSYNEQFF
TRBJ1-2	few	TRBV19	NA	TGTGCCAGTAGTATGCCGGACAGCGCCTATGGCTACACCTTC	CASSMPDSAYGYTF
TRBJ1-1	NA	TRBV9	NA	TGTGCCAGCAGCGCCGAGGACATAAACACTGAAGCTTTCTTT	CASSAEDINTEAFF
TRBJ1-2	NA	TRBV4-1	TRBD1	TGCGCCAGCAACAGTGGGCCAGGGGGCGATTATGGCTACACCTTC	CASNSGPGGDYGYTF
TRBJ2-7	NA	TRBV14	TRBD1	TGTGCCAGCAGCCCATACCGGGGACAGGGCTCGTACGAGCAGTACTTC	CASSPYRGQGSYEQYF
TRBJ2-7	NA	TRBV30	TRBD2	TGTGCCTGGAAAGGACTAGCGGGGGGAAACTACGAGCAGTACTTC	CAWKGLAGGNYEQYF
TRBJ1-1	NA	TRBV6-6	TRBD1	TGTGCCAGCAGTCGTCAGGGGGCCGTTGGCACTGAAGCTTTCTTT	CASSRQGAVGTEAFF
TRBJ2-1	few	TRBV11-3	NA	TGTGCCAGCAGCTTAGATGGGGCGAATGAGCAGTTCTTC	CASSLDGANEQFF
TRBJ2-3	NA	TRBV29-1	TRBD1	TGCAGCGCCCTGGACAGGGTCCCAGATACGCAGTATTTT	CSALDRVPDTQYF
TRBJ1-6	NA	TRBV4-1	NA	TGCGCCAGCAGCCAAGTCCTTGCCGGGAGTAATTCACCCCTCCACTTT	CASSQVLAGSNSPLHF
TRBJ2-3	NA	TRBV5-1	TRBD2	TGCGCCAGCAGCGTTAGCGGGGCTAGCACAGATACGCAGTATTTT	CASSVSGASTDTQYF
TRBJ1-1	NA	TRBV19	NA	TGTGCCAGTAGTATGGGGTCAGGGCACCCCATGAACACTGAAGCTTTCTTT	CASSMGSGHPMNTEAFF
TRBJ2-5	NA	TRBV19	TRBD1	TGTGCCAGTAGTATCAGGACAGGGTGGGAGACCCAGTACTTC	CASSIRTGWETQYF
TRBJ2-7	NA	TRBV2	NA	TGTGCCAGCAGTGTTAAGCGATTACCGGCCTACGAGCAGTACTTC	CASSVKRLPAYEQYF
TRBJ2-3	NA	TRBV10-3	TRBD2	TGTGCCATCATGAGGACTAGTGGGGGAACAGATACGCAGTATTTT	CAIMRTSGGTDTQYF
TRBJ2-7	NA	TRBV5-6	TRBD2	TGTGCCAGCAGCTTGCCCCTAGCGGGCGCCTACGAGCAGTACTTC	CASSLPLAGAYEQYF
TRBJ1-4	NA	TRBV6-1	TRBD1	TGTGCCAGCAGTTCTGACAGGGGAGACGAAAAACTGTTTTTT	CASSSDRGDEKLFF
TRBJ1-6	NA	TRBV28	TRBD1	TGTGCCAGCGAAAGCCGGACAGGGTCCCATAATTCACCCCTCCACTTT	CASESRTGSHNSPLHF
TRBJ2-3	NA	TRBV7-3	NA	TGTGCCAGCAGCCTAGACAGGTCCGATACGCAGTATTTT	CASSLDRSDTQYF